This TCR beta chain was captured by sequencing in a study of T cell responses to AZD1222 COVID-19 vaccine. Regarding the study as a whole: Among those given AZD1222, only 5 to 7 were seropositive at baseline. Across spike, vaccine-associated CD4 TCRs were found, dominant at 160-218 and 743-854. Following two doses of AZD1222, Spike-specific TCR breadth and depth rose. Clonal diversity was possibly underestimated, and white British individuals and females predominated among donors.

Of note for this clone: Its cognate antigen is unknown.

Trimming removed 1 base from V and 6 bases from J, with 10 bases in between. The CDR3 is 13 residues long. Germline V CDR1 and CDR2: SGHNT, YENEEA. Assay: immunoSEQ multiplex PCR; the TCRdb copy retains only in-frame clones and omits some. The table shows some 140,000 clones, with around nine tenths occurring only once. The chain employs TRBV11-3 and TRBJ2-7; no firm D call. The receptor was derived from an adult in good health. Sample: peripheral blood, taken on day 0 of AZD1222 vaccination. In nucleotides, the CDR3 is TGTGCCAGCAGCTTAGGGGCTCTTGTCGAGCAGTACTTC. Its protein product is CASSLGALVEQYF.